A selection of T cell receptor beta chains follows, all from one sample in a study of cytomegalovirus exposure and HLA in healthy donors. Libraries were prepared by immunoSEQ multiplex PCR; TCRdb keeps only in-frame clonotypes and omits some of them. The table records around 100,000 clones, around 10% of them present only once. The sample was PBMCs. These receptors all come from a middle-aged man in good health and CMV-seropositive. Both conserved end residues are part of each CDR3. Each record gives: clone size, V gene, D gene, J gene, CDR3 protein, CDR3 DNA. The D gene is left open where the match is weak. Expanded clones are given a class, and other clones once, few, many or no size at all.

few	TRBV27	TRBD1	TRBJ2-5	CASSHGKGQTSQETQYF	TGTGCCAGCAGTCATGGAAAGGGACAGACCTCTCAAGAGACCCAGTACTTC
few	TRBV4-3	TRBD2	TRBJ2-1	CASSQDGSGHSYNEQFF	TGCGCCAGCAGCCAAGACGGTAGCGGGCACTCCTACAATGAGCAGTTCTTC
few	TRBV27	TRBD2	TRBJ2-7	CASSLGTSGRYEQYF	TGTGCCAGCAGTTTAGGGACTAGCGGCCGCTACGAGCAGTACTTC
.	TRBV5-1	.	TRBJ2-1	CASRTGELKSSYNEQFF	TGCGCCAGCAGGACGGGGGAGCTGAAGAGCTCCTACAATGAGCAGTTCTTC
.	TRBV6-6	.	TRBJ2-2	CASNGPGTGELFF	TGTGCCAGCAATGGGCCAGGGACCGGGGAGCTGTTTTTT
few	TRBV9	.	TRBJ2-2	CASSVGVLRYFGELFF	TGTGCCAGCAGCGTAGGCGTCCTGAGGTACTTCGGGGAGCTGTTTTTT
few	TRBV13	TRBD1	TRBJ1-5	CASSLTGSQPQHF	TGTGCCAGCAGTTTGACAGGGAGCCAGCCCCAGCATTTT
.	TRBV19	TRBD1	TRBJ1-4	CASSLGQGAEKLFF	TGTGCCAGTAGCCTCGGACAGGGAGCTGAAAAACTGTTTTTT
.	TRBV4-1	.	TRBJ2-5	CASSTRLVEETQYF	TGCGCCAGCAGCACCCGCCTAGTGGAGGAGACCCAGTACTTC
.	TRBV13	TRBD1	TRBJ2-7	CASSTMTGNHEQYF	TGTGCCAGCAGCACCATGACAGGGAACCACGAGCAGTACTTC
.	TRBV9	.	TRBJ1-1	CASSVGGVSTEAFF	TGTGCCAGCAGCGTGGGGGGAGTTAGCACTGAAGCTTTCTTT
.	TRBV7-6	.	TRBJ2-1	CASSLAQDRNEQFF	TGTGCCAGCAGCTTAGCGCAGGATCGGAATGAGCAGTTCTTC
few	TRBV2	.	TRBJ2-7	CASSSYYEQYF	TGTGCCAGCAGTTCGTACTACGAGCAGTACTTC
.	TRBV7-9	TRBD2	TRBJ2-7	CASSPQRDPYEQYF	TGTGCCAGCAGCCCCCAGCGGGACCCCTACGAGCAGTACTTC
.	TRBV6-4	.	TRBJ2-2	CASSDNSANTGELFF	TGTGCCAGCAGTGACAACAGTGCGAACACCGGGGAGCTGTTTTTT
many	TRBV11-2	TRBD1	TRBJ2-7	CASSLESGQGFYEQYF	TGTGCCAGCAGCTTAGAGTCCGGACAGGGATTTTACGAGCAGTACTTC
.	TRBV2	.	TRBJ2-3	CASSETGAEITDTQYF	TGTGCCAGCAGTGAAACGGGTGCGGAGATCACAGATACGCAGTATTTT
many	TRBV15	.	TRBJ1-5	CATSRDPGGRQPQHF	TGTGCCACCAGCAGAGATCCGGGGGGCAGACAGCCCCAGCATTTT
.	TRBV4-2	.	TRBJ2-1	CASSHQSLDSNEQFF	TGTGCCAGCAGCCACCAGTCCCTTGACAGCAATGAGCAGTTCTTC
few	TRBV30	TRBD2	TRBJ2-1	CAWKNWLAGGIEQFF	TGTGCCTGGAAAAATTGGCTAGCGGGAGGGATTGAGCAGTTCTTC